The 31 T cell receptor beta chains presented below share a single source sample, sequenced in a study of blood T cell repertoires in COVID-19. Libraries were prepared by immunoSEQ multiplex PCR; TCRdb keeps only in-frame clonotypes and omits some of them. The sample records about 110,000 clones, around nine tenths being singletons. Source material: peripheral blood. These receptors all stem from a man aged 40-50 years with acute or convalescent COVID-19.

The chain recombines TRBV7-2 with TRBJ2-3, with a possible D match to TRBD2 (6 bases). The V gene lost 6 bases and the J gene lost 4 bases, with 17 bases spanning the gap. The CDR3 loop spans 15 amino acids. Germline CDR1 and CDR2: SGHTA and FQGNSA. The CDR3: CASRGIAVGSDTQYF. CDR3 nucleotide sequence: TGTGCCAGCAGGGGTATAGCGGTTGGATCAGATACGCAGTATTTT.

The chain is built from TRBV7-5 and TRBJ2-7; TRBD1, the table's D call, was not compared with the DNA. TRBV7-5 is a pseudogene locus. This CDR3 spans 16 amino acids. The CDR3 sequence is CARSFRDRGDLYEQYF. In DNA, the CDR3 is TGTGCCAGAAGCTTCCGGGACAGGGGCGACCTTTACGAGCAGTACTTC.

This clone was recorded at least ten times. CDR3 DNA: TGTGCCAGCAGCTTAGGGAGACAGAAGAACACTGAAGCTTTCTTT. Amino acid sequence: CASSLGRQKNTEAFF. This rearrangement joins TRBV11-1 to TRBJ1-1, with D perhaps matching TRBD1 (5 bases). CDR1 SGHAT and CDR2 FQDESV come from the germline V gene (reference sequence). Trimming took off 1 base at V and 1 base at J, with 10 bases between the two ends. The CDR3 contains 15 residues.

The chain recombines TRBV3-1 (or the pseudogene TRBV3-2) with TRBJ2-2, with 7 nucleotides matching TRBD1. V was pared by 4 bases and J by 6 bases, with 5 bases of the junction left unmatched. Germline lookup yields CDR1 LGHDT and CDR2 YNNKEL (reference sequence). This CDR3 has 14 amino acids. This CDR3 is CASSPTGRAGELFF. For the CDR3, the DNA is TGTGCCAGCAGCCCGACAGGGCGGGCCGGGGAGCTGTTTTTT.

V and J are TRBV19 and TRBJ1-2; 8 bases are a match to TRBD1. V was clipped by 10 bases and J by 5 bases; unmatched bases: 9. The V gene's germline CDR1 is LNHDA and CDR2 SQIVND (reference sequence). The CDR3 has 13 residues. The CDR3 nucleotides are TGTGCCACATCCCAGGGGGCGAAGTATGGCTACACCTTC. It codes for CATSQGAKYGYTF.

DNA for the CDR3: TGTGCCAGCAGCCACGAGGGTAATAAAGCGTACGAGCAGTACTTC. Encoded protein: CASSHEGNKAYEQYF. V is TRBV11-2 and J is TRBJ2-7; maybe TRBD2 (5 bases). Trimming shortened V by 5 bases and J by 4 bases, and 18 bases separated the two germline ends. CDR3 length: 15 amino acids. CDR1 and CDR2 from the germline V gene are SGHAT and FQNNGV.

This clone was detected only a few times. The chain uses TRBV27 and TRBJ2-1; D is unclear. CDR1 MNHEY and CDR2 SMNVEV come from the germline V gene (reference sequence). The V gene lost 0 bases and the J gene lost 8 bases, with 23 bases spanning the gap. The CDR3 has 18 amino acids. Written as DNA, the CDR3 is TGTGCCAGCAGTTTATCGAGCTCTAGGCGTTTCCGCTTAGATGAGCAGTTCTTC. Protein: CASSLSSSRRFRLDEQFF.

This clone was found once. The sample contains more than one DNA sequence encoding this CDR3. The V gene is TRBV19, the J gene TRBJ1-1; TRBD1 agrees at 7 bases. Trimming at V came to 11 bases and at J to 1 base, leaving 4 bases not matched to a gene. Germline CDR1 is LNHDA and CDR2 is SQIVND (reference sequence). The CDR3 sequence is 12 residues long. CDR3 nucleotides: TGTGCCTCAAAGGGGGCGAACACTGAAGCTTTCTTT. Translation gives CASKGANTEAFF.

The chain recombines TRBV4-2 with TRBJ2-2; 10 positions match TRBD1. V was pared by 4 bases and J by 4 bases, with 9 bases of the junction left unmatched. The CDR3 length is 17 residues. CDR1 and CDR2 (germline): LGHNA, YNFKEQ. CDR3 region: CASSPPPGTGATGELFF. The CDR3 DNA sequence: TGTGCCAGCAGCCCACCCCCCGGGACAGGGGCCACCGGGGAGCTGTTTTTT.

This clone has only one observation. This sequence joins TRBV19 and TRBJ1-1; 7 bases line up with TRBD1. Germline values: CDR1 LNHDA, CDR2 SQIVND (reference sequence). CDR3 length equals 14 residues. Unmatched junction bases numbered 4, after V lost 5 bases and J lost 1 base. The CDR3 loop is CASSFGTANTEAFF. The CDR3 DNA reads TGTGCCAGTAGTTTCGGGACAGCGAACACTGAAGCTTTCTTT.

V usage is TRBV18 and J usage is TRBJ1-6; TRBD1 aligns across 7 bases. Looked up from germline, CDR1 is KGHSH and CDR2 is LQKENI. CDR3 size: 15 residues. The trim removed 5 bases at V and 5 bases at J, leaving 6 bases unmatched. CDR3 nucleotides: TGTGCCAGCTCAAAAGGGACAGCAAATAATTCACCCCTCCACTTT. This sequence encodes CASSKGTANNSPLHF.

The chain uses TRBV5-4 and TRBJ2-3, with D possibly TRBD1 on 7 matching bases. The length of the CDR3 is 15 residues. Looked up from germline, CDR1 is SGHNT and CDR2 is YYREEE (reference sequence). The V and J ends lost 4 bases and 0 bases respectively, with 12 bases between them. In nucleotides, the CDR3 is TGTGCCAGCAGCCCAGGGGGGCCTAGCACAGATACGCAGTATTTT. Translating it yields CASSPGGPSTDTQYF.

The genes are TRBV24-1 and TRBJ2-2, with D uncertain. V lost 9 bases, J lost 2 bases, and 12 bases lay in between. The length of the CDR3 is 14 residues. Germline V lookup: CDR1 KGHDR, CDR2 SFDVKD. The CDR3 here is CATSDSYNTGELFF. The CDR3 bases are TGTGCCACCTCCGATAGCTATAACACCGGGGAGCTGTTTTTT.

This sequence joins TRBV19 and TRBJ1-4; unclear D gene. The ends were cut back, 3 bases at V and 10 bases at J, with 15 bases in the middle. Per germline, CDR1 LNHDA and CDR2 SQIVND (reference sequence). The CDR3 covers 14 residues. The CDR3 DNA sequence: TGTGCCAGTAGTATGTCCGTGGATCGCGGAAAACTGTTTTTT. Its translation: CASSMSVDRGKLFF.

This clone appeared a single time. The chain combines TRBV15 with TRBJ1-2; D is possibly TRBD1 (5 bases). Germline CDR1 reads LNHNV; CDR2 reads YYDKDF (reference sequence). The CDR3 loop spans 15 amino acids. Trimming left V 0 bases short and J 2 bases short, with 10 bases between. The CDR3 DNA sequence: TGTGCCACCAGCAGAGATCCCTCAGGGAACTATGGCTACACCTTC. Translation gives CATSRDPSGNYGYTF. Full variable domain (missing parts from reference TRBV15 and TRBJ1-2): DAMVIQNPRYQVTQFGKPVTLSCSQTLNHNVMYWYQQKSSQAPKLLFHYYDKDFNNEADTPDNFQSRRPNTSFCFLDIRSPGLGDTAMYLCATSRDPSGNYGYTFGSGTRLTVV.

The V and J genes are TRBV6-5 and TRBJ2-1, with 9 bases that match TRBD2. Looked up from germline, CDR1 is MNHEY and CDR2 is SVGAGI. There are 15 residues in the CDR3. Trimming at V came to 6 bases and at J to 9 bases, leaving 12 bases not matched to a gene. CDR3 DNA: TGTGCCAGCAGGCTCCGGATAGCGGGGGATGGTGAGCAGTTCTTC. Its protein product is CASRLRIAGDGEQFF.

The chain employs TRBV5-1 and TRBJ2-1, with 9 bases identical to TRBD2. The length of the CDR3 is 15 residues. The J segment lost 4 bases and the V segment lost 4 bases, leaving 6 bases of the junction unmatched. CDR1 is SGHRS and CDR2 is YFSETQ in the germline V gene. The CDR3 nucleotides read TGCGCCAGCAGCGTGACTAGCGGAACTTACAATGAGCAGTTCTTC. Translated: CASSVTSGTYNEQFF.

Comment on this clone: A read error may account for a junction end that differs from germline. This sequence joins TRBV28 and TRBJ1-1; TRBD1 agrees at 7 bases. CDR3 length equals 14 residues. Germline CDR1 is MDHEN and CDR2 is SYDVKM. The chain's CDR3 is CASTLRQGNTEAFF. Here the CDR3 DNA reads TGTGCCAGCACTTTAAGACAGGGGAACACTGAAGCTTTCTTT.

The chain links TRBV30 to TRBJ2-7; TRBD1 matches at 10 bases. CDR3 length: 12 amino acids. The V and J ends lost 4 bases and 6 bases, in that order; junction bases with no gene match: 3. The germline CDR1 and CDR2 sequences are GTSNPN and SVGIG (reference sequence). This chain's CDR3 is CAWTGTGVEQYF. In nucleotides, the CDR3 is TGTGCCTGGACCGGGACAGGGGTCGAGCAGTACTTC.

This clone occurred a few times. The chain is built from TRBV7-9 and TRBJ2-1; 12 nucleotides line up with TRBD2. Germline V gene data show CDR1 as SEHNR and CDR2 as FQNEAQ (reference sequence). V was pared by 4 bases and J by 8 bases, with 6 bases of the junction left unmatched. The CDR3 runs to 15 residues. CDR3 region: CASSSTSGRLDEQFF. CDR3 in DNA: TGTGCCAGCAGCTCGACTAGCGGGAGACTTGATGAGCAGTTCTTC.

The chain employs TRBV19 and TRBJ1-6; no clear D gene. Germline CDR1 and CDR2: LNHDA and SQIVND (reference sequence). Trimming took 0 bases from V and 9 from J, leaving 9 bases between them. CDR3 length: 14 amino acids. In DNA, the CDR3 is TGTGCCAGTAGTATAGAAACAAGGAGTTCACCCCTCCACTTT. Its translation: CASSIETRSSPLHF.

This clone was detected only once. This chain joins TRBV5-6 and TRBJ2-5; possibly TRBD1 for D (6 bases). V lost 0 bases to trimming and J lost 4 bases, with 16 bases between them. The CDR3 runs to 16 residues. Germline lookup yields CDR1 SGHDT and CDR2 YYEEEE. CDR3: CASSLAAGAFPETQYF. The CDR3 DNA sequence: TGTGCCAGCAGCTTGGCCGCAGGGGCGTTCCCAGAGACCCAGTACTTC. Full variable domain (rest looked up from reference TRBV5-6 and TRBJ2-5): DAGVTQSPTHLIKTRGQQVTLRCSPKSGHDTVSWYQQALGQGPQFIFQYYEEEERQRGNFPDRFSGHQFPNYSSELNVNALLLGDSALYLCASSLAAGAFPETQYFGPGTRLLVL.

The chain joins TRBV27 to TRBJ1-1; D perhaps matches TRBD1 (5 bases). CDR3 length: 15 residues. V gave up 4 bases and J gave up 4 bases, with 16 bases separating them. CDR1 and CDR2 from the germline V gene are MNHEY and SMNVEV (reference sequence). The CDR3 sequence is CASSSLGGGFTEAFF. CDR3 nucleotide sequence: TGTGCCAGCAGTTCTCTGGGGGGGGGATTCACTGAAGCTTTCTTT.

The chain uses TRBV5-1 and TRBJ2-7; TRBD1 aligns across 8 bases. CDR1 and CDR2 (germline): SGHRS, YFSETQ. CDR3 size: 14 residues. V was clipped by 1 base and J by 3 bases; unmatched bases: 3. The CDR3 nucleotides are TGCGCCAGCAGCTTGTTTACAGGGGGCTACGAGCAGTACTTC. Translated: CASSLFTGGYEQYF.

Concerning this clone: Distinct nucleotide sequences in the sample also encode this CDR3. CDR3 protein: CASSIRGLGTEAFF. The CDR3 nucleotides are TGTGCCAGTAGTATAAGGGGACTGGGGACTGAAGCTTTCTTT. This chain joins TRBV19 and TRBJ1-1, with TRBD1 as a possible D gene (5 bases). This CDR3 comprises 14 residues. Germline V CDR1 and CDR2: LNHDA, SQIVND (reference sequence). Trimming removed 2 bases from V and 5 bases from J, with 12 bases in between.

The V call is TRBV7-2, the J call TRBJ2-7; 7 nucleotides match TRBD2. From germline, CDR1 is SGHTA and CDR2 FQGNSA. V dropped 0 bases and J dropped 4; count of bases not matched to a gene: 24. The CDR3 is 21 residues long. The chain's CDR3 is CASSLAGSFGSGLRVSYEQYF. In nucleotides, the CDR3 is TGTGCCAGCAGCTTAGCAGGGAGTTTTGGGTCGGGACTACGTGTAAGTTACGAGCAGTACTTC.

The chain recombines TRBV7-2 with TRBJ2-2; tentatively, D is TRBD1 (6 bases). CDR1 is SGHTA and CDR2 is FQGNSA in the germline V gene. The V end was cut by 1 base, the J end by 3 bases, with 9 bases between. The CDR3 consists of 15 residues. CDR3 nucleotide sequence: TGTGCCAGCAGCTTAGGGGGGCGCGACACCGGGGAGCTGTTTTTT. This gives the protein CASSLGGRDTGELFF.

The chain employs TRBV30 and TRBJ1-6; TRBD1 is a possible D gene (6 bases). The CDR3 is 13 residues long. The germline gives CDR1 GTSNPN, CDR2 SVGIG (reference sequence). The germline V and J ends were trimmed by 1 base and 9 bases, with 10 bases remaining between them. The CDR3 reads CAWSEGVTSPLHF. The DNA for the CDR3 is TGTGCCTGGAGTGAGGGGGTTACTTCACCCCTCCACTTT. Based on the CDR3 plus reference TRBV30 and TRBJ1-6, the full variable domain is SQTIHQWPATLVQPVGSPLSLECTVEGTSNPNLYWYRQAAGRGLQLLFYSVGIGQISSEVPQNLSASRPQDRQFILSSKKLLLSDSGFYLCAWSEGVTSPLHFGNGTRLTVT.

The V call is TRBV5-4, the J call TRBJ1-2; the match to TRBD1 covers 7 bases. V dropped 0 bases and J dropped 2; count of bases not matched to a gene: 4. Germline V lookup: CDR1 SGHNT, CDR2 YYREEE (reference sequence). The CDR3 covers 15 residues. The CDR3 sequence is CASSLGGGQNYGYTF. In nucleotides, the CDR3 is TGTGCCAGCAGCTTGGGAGGGGGACAGAACTATGGCTACACCTTC.

This sequence joins TRBV6-1 and TRBJ1-2, with TRBD1 identical over 7 bases. The CDR3 sequence is 14 residues long. The germline V gene has CDR1 MNHNS and CDR2 SASEGT. Losses at the gene ends were 2 bases for V and 8 bases for J; bases not matched to a gene: 8. CDR3 sequence: CASSEITGAGGYTF. CDR3 bases: TGTGCCAGCAGTGAAATTACAGGGGCAGGGGGCTACACCTTC.

The chain joins TRBV10-2 to TRBJ1-6; D remains ambiguous. CDR1 is WSHSY and CDR2 is SAAADI in the germline V gene. The CDR3 covers 16 residues. V was trimmed by 6 bases and J by 9 bases, leaving 21 bases between them. CDR3 nucleotides: TGCGCCAGCAGACAAACCCGAGAGAGGGTCGTTTCACCCCTCCACTTT. Its translation is CASRQTRERVVSPLHF.